Listed below are T cell receptor beta chains from one sample, sequenced in a study of blood T cell repertoires in COVID-19. Sequencing used immunoSEQ multiplex PCR; TCRdb keeps in-frame clones, though not all of them. The sample has some 150,000 clones, roughly 86% seen once. Sequencing was done on a sample of peripheral blood. These receptors all stem from a man between 70 and 80 years old with acute or convalescent COVID-19. Each CDR3 is given with its conserved first and last residue.

v_gene: TRBV4-1; j_gene: TRBJ1-4; CDR3aa: CASSQLTGANEKLFF
v_gene: TRBV30; j_gene: TRBJ1-1; CDR3aa: CAWKPGGFTEAFF
v_gene: TRBV5-4; j_gene: TRBJ1-6; CDR3aa: CASSLGQGASPLHF
v_gene: TRBV28; j_gene: TRBJ2-3; CDR3aa: CASPASGTPLSGTDTQYF
v_gene: TRBV10-1; j_gene: TRBJ2-1; CDR3aa: CASSKQGTYNEQFF
v_gene: TRBV5-1; j_gene: TRBJ1-6; CDR3aa: CASSLTAGTDSPLHF
v_gene: TRBV4-3; j_gene: TRBJ2-6; CDR3aa: CASSQDRLSGANVLTF
v_gene: TRBV9; j_gene: TRBJ2-1; CDR3aa: CASSFGLAGQDEQFF
v_gene: TRBV3-1/TRBV3-2; j_gene: TRBJ1-2; CDR3aa: CASSLYGEDRGYTF
v_gene: TRBV18; j_gene: TRBJ2-1; CDR3aa: CASSPGTGTYNEQFF
v_gene: TRBV30; j_gene: TRBJ1-6; CDR3aa: CAWRMSGDSPLHF
v_gene: TRBV5-1; j_gene: TRBJ1-1; CDR3aa: CASSSQGATEAFF
v_gene: TRBV7-9; j_gene: TRBJ2-7; CDR3aa: CASSLGQALRGVEQYF
v_gene: TRBV19; j_gene: TRBJ1-1; CDR3aa: CASSSGGNTEAFF
v_gene: TRBV19; j_gene: TRBJ1-6; CDR3aa: CASSRTGGRNSPLHF
v_gene: TRBV7-2; j_gene: TRBJ2-7; CDR3aa: CASSSDRGQVHEQYF
v_gene: TRBV18; j_gene: TRBJ1-5; CDR3aa: CASSPERDKPQHF
v_gene: TRBV7-9; j_gene: TRBJ2-3; CDR3aa: CASSFSLAGETDTQYF
v_gene: TRBV2; j_gene: TRBJ1-2; CDR3aa: CASKQDSGGYTF
v_gene: TRBV28; j_gene: TRBJ1-2; CDR3aa: CASGSPRQGYGYTF
v_gene: TRBV7-3; j_gene: TRBJ2-1; CDR3aa: CASSATSGRLLWNEQFF
v_gene: TRBV5-1; j_gene: TRBJ2-5; CDR3aa: CASSPSGNQETQYF
v_gene: TRBV7-8; j_gene: TRBJ2-3; CDR3aa: CASSEQGASDTQYF
v_gene: TRBV27; j_gene: TRBJ2-3; CDR3aa: CASSLAGGTQYF
v_gene: TRBV9; j_gene: TRBJ1-4; CDR3aa: CASTGGANEKLFF
v_gene: TRBV19; j_gene: TRBJ1-2; CDR3aa: CASRLAGGDYYGYTF
v_gene: TRBV28; j_gene: TRBJ2-2; CDR3aa: CASSLSGGTGELFF
v_gene: TRBV2; j_gene: TRBJ2-3; CDR3aa: CATEGLAGRDTQYF
v_gene: TRBV6-1; j_gene: TRBJ1-5; CDR3aa: CASSETRVMEPQHF
v_gene: TRBV28; j_gene: TRBJ1-4; CDR3aa: CASGTGGATNEKLFF
v_gene: TRBV7-9; j_gene: TRBJ2-5; CDR3aa: CASSLYSGGTDGETQYF
v_gene: TRBV27; j_gene: TRBJ2-1; CDR3aa: CASSVSGRARDEQFF
v_gene: TRBV18; j_gene: TRBJ2-3; CDR3aa: CASSPIPGTSGNTDTQYF
v_gene: TRBV30; j_gene: TRBJ2-1; CDR3aa: CAWSTLGTSGIYNEQFF
v_gene: TRBV5-1; j_gene: TRBJ2-5; CDR3aa: CASSLGLAGHQETQYF
v_gene: TRBV13; j_gene: TRBJ2-3; CDR3aa: CASSFDRLAAHTQYF
v_gene: TRBV6-1; j_gene: TRBJ1-2; CDR3aa: CASSDFRDGTF
v_gene: TRBV30; j_gene: TRBJ1-1; CDR3aa: CAWGGDGTEAFF
v_gene: TRBV11-3; j_gene: TRBJ2-1; CDR3aa: CASSLASGGGSNEQFF
v_gene: TRBV5-1; j_gene: TRBJ2-1; CDR3aa: CASSLDGQGANEQFF
v_gene: TRBV28; j_gene: TRBJ2-7; CDR3aa: CASIDREKYEQYF
v_gene: TRBV4-2; j_gene: TRBJ1-3; CDR3aa: CASSQSPVENTIYF
v_gene: TRBV11-1; j_gene: TRBJ2-5; CDR3aa: CASARGTGGGETQYF
v_gene: TRBV14; j_gene: TRBJ2-5; CDR3aa: CASSRFMSGGAETQYF
v_gene: TRBV5-1; j_gene: TRBJ1-5; CDR3aa: CASSPWTGVDQPQHF
v_gene: TRBV6-5; j_gene: TRBJ2-7; CDR3aa: CASSPGPGRYEQYF
v_gene: TRBV28; j_gene: TRBJ2-7; CDR3aa: CASSFQGAVYEQYF
v_gene: TRBV28; j_gene: TRBJ1-1; CDR3aa: CATARGGVETEAFF
v_gene: TRBV7-8; j_gene: TRBJ2-2; CDR3aa: CASSLDRAPVTGELFF
v_gene: TRBV30; j_gene: TRBJ2-7; CDR3aa: CAWSVGQGRDEQYF
v_gene: TRBV11-2; j_gene: TRBJ2-1; CDR3aa: CASSLRIDISTEQFF
v_gene: TRBV18; j_gene: TRBJ1-4; CDR3aa: CASSPERREKLFF
v_gene: TRBV4-1; j_gene: TRBJ2-7; CDR3aa: CASSPVGHMMRSYEQYF
v_gene: TRBV18; j_gene: TRBJ1-1; CDR3aa: CASSPDRGAEAFF